This passage covers 4 T cell receptor beta chains from one sample sequenced in a study of blood T cell repertoires in COVID-19. Using immunoSEQ multiplex PCR, the repertoire was profiled, and TCRdb retains in-frame clones only, with some absent. The table shows approximately 300,000 clones, with 70% to 90% occurring only once. Specimen: PBMCs or T cells enriched from blood (not recorded which). All receptors derive from a woman aged 25 to 39 who had recovered from COVID-19.

The rearrangement links TRBV9 to TRBJ2-5; TRBD2 matches at 14 bases. Germline trimming cut 2 bases from V and 5 bases from J; bases unmatched to any gene: 11. The length of the CDR3 is 18 residues. CDR1 and CDR2 from the germline V gene are SGDLS and YYNGEE. DNA for the CDR3: TGTGCCAGCAGCGTGGCACCGACTAGCGGGGGGGGCGGGGAGACCCAGTACTTC. Its translation is CASSVAPTSGGGGETQYF.

The chain uses TRBV30 and TRBJ1-5, with a weak D call TRBD1 (5 bases). Germline CDR1 reads GTSNPN; CDR2 reads SVGIG (reference sequence). The CDR3 contains 13 residues. Trimming removed 4 bases from V and 3 bases from J, with 10 bases in between. CDR3 DNA sequence: TGTGCCTGGAAAAAGGGGTTCAATCAGCCCCAGCATTTT. Residues: CAWKKGFNQPQHF. The complete variable domain, with remaining parts taken from reference TRBV30 and TRBJ1-5, reads SQTIHQWPATLVQPVGSPLSLECTVEGTSNPNLYWYRQAAGRGLQLLFYSVGIGQISSEVPQNLSASRPQDRQFILSSKKLLLSDSGFYLCAWKKGFNQPQHFGDGTRLSIL.

This rearrangement joins TRBV2 to TRBJ1-1; no definite D call. The V end was cut by 5 bases, the J end by 5 bases, with 9 bases between. Looked up from germline, CDR1 is SNHLY and CDR2 is FYNNEI. CDR3 length: 12 residues. This CDR3 reads CASSSGGTEAFF. CDR3 in DNA: TGTGCCAGCAGTTCGGGAGGGACTGAAGCTTTCTTT.

This clone was seen once. The V and J genes are TRBV2 and TRBJ2-2; tentatively, D is TRBD2 (6 bases). The ends were cut back, 3 bases at V and 6 bases at J, with 8 bases in the middle. The CDR3 runs to 13 residues. The germline gives CDR1 SNHLY, CDR2 FYNNEI. The CDR3 DNA reads TGTGCCAGCAGTGAGGAGCGGGCCGGGGAGCTGTTTTTT. The encoded protein is CASSEERAGELFF. The full variable domain, with the rest looked up from reference TRBV2 and TRBJ2-2, is EPEVTQTPSHQVTQMGQEVILRCVPISNHLYFYWYRQILGQKVEFLVSFYNNEISEKSEIFDDQFSVERPDGSNFTLKIRSTKLEDSAMYFCASSEERAGELFFGEGSRLTVL.